This entry features one T cell receptor beta chain sequence. This clonotype occurred a few times. The clone's antigen remains unknown. No much larger clone exists at a distance of one base, and base qualities are not known. The sample's treatment or condition label, in plain terms: live attenuated yellow fever vaccine strain. PBMCs were isolated from peripheral blood using a standard Ficoll-Paque protocol. Dynabeads CD4 and CD8 positive selection kits were used to isolate CD4 and CD8 T-cell fractions. TriZol was used to extract RNA from bulk PBMCs, from CD4 and CD8 fractions, and from dextramer-positive and dextramer-negative fractions. Sequenced using an Illumina NovaSeq 6000. TCR cDNA was made using 5'RACE template switching, a step that added a universal primer site and unique molecular identifiers. cDNA synthesis was primed from both the TCR alpha and TCR beta constant segments. Two PCR steps were used to amplify libraries, with sample barcodes and sequencing adapters being added in the second step. Sequencing of libraries was performed on Illumina HiSeq 2500 (2x100 bp) or NovaSeq (2x150 bp). As for the authors' bioinformatics: Demultiplexing of reads and collapsing into UMI consensus sequences were performed with MIGEC, and V(D)J alignment was carried out with MiXCR. Using edgeR on replicate PBMC samples, clonotypes were called vaccine-responding if FDR was below 0.01 and the log2 fold change was above 5 up to day 15. CD4 or CD8 identity was assigned to each bulk clonotype according to whether the clonotype was present at higher abundance in the sequenced CD4 repertoire or the sequenced CD8 repertoire. TCRdb took the public reads, trimmed them with fastp at Q25, ran MiXCR for clone calling and kept in-frame beta chains. For every CDR3 protein sequence, its rows merge into one entry that carries the most common genes and DNA. These V and J calls rely on TCRdb rather than the paper's analysis. This sample gives about 220,000 distinct CDR3 sequences in total; approximately 3.2% of them show up just once. The top ten constitute roughly 3% of the sample.

The germline V end is reduced by 3 bases and the J end by 8 bases; junction bases left unmatched: 5. The germline V gene yields SGHTA for CDR1 and FQGTGA for CDR2. The CDR3 runs 13 residues from the cysteine to the phenylalanine. The retained sequence is limited to the CDR3, 39 bases, with the frame set at the first base. This sample was included in a study of T cells after yellow fever vaccination (dated by TCRdb to between 2018 and 2021). At the level of the whole study: The SMART-Seq v4 Ultra Low Input RNA kit was used to prepare libraries from fractions with low cell numbers. To track T-cell clones before and after primary and booster YFV17D yellow fever vaccination, bulk TCR alpha and beta repertoires were sequenced longitudinally. Two healthy male donors made up the cohort, one aged 18 to 29 years and the other aged 30 to 40 years. Blood was drawn at multiple timepoints before and after primary and secondary immunization, with bulk PBMC replicates and cell subsets isolated. What the study reported, not specific to this receptor: FACS-sorted repertoires could contain abundant contaminating clonotypes from the bulk population, so computational filtering was required. After the booster, most clones that had expanded after primary vaccination were detected again (almost 97% of CD4 and around nine tenths of CD8), suggesting broad maintenance of memory. The study included only two donors, which limits how far the findings can be generalized. A small share of clonotypes occurred in both CD4 and CD8 compartments, likely arising from convergent recombination. Compared with the primary T-cell response, the secondary T-cell response was faster but weaker, reaching its peak on day 5 rather than on day 15.

The chain is encoded by TRBV7-3 joined to TRBJ1-2; TRBD1 matches 8 bases in the middle. The sequencing used CD4+ T cells sorted from PBMCs, collected 10 days after the yellow fever booster vaccination. The receptor was derived from a man between 18 and 35 years old who received the YFV17D yellow fever vaccine. The DNA sequence follows: TGTGCCAGCAGCTTCGTGACAGGGGACGGCTACACCTTC. It is translated as CASSFVTGDGYTF.